What follows is one TCR beta chain and its context. The antigen remains unidentified. The data originate from a study of tumor-infiltrating lymphocytes in localized non-small cell lung cancer. Study as a whole: From each patient, both tumor and uninvolved lung, non-adjacent to tumor, were sampled.

Regarding the study as a whole: Not all patients were TCR sequenced, owing to tissue quantity. Recurrence-free survival showed no association with tumor T-cell fraction. Different pieces of the same tissue were used for each assay.

The method was immunoSEQ multiplex PCR; TCRdb's version includes in-frame clones alone and lacks a portion of them. Among 15,000 to 20,000 clones listed, 65% to 85% were seen once. The receptor was isolated from a human donor with non-small cell lung cancer. Specimen: lung tumor tissue.

The CDR3 coding sequence is TGTGCCAGCAGCTTCCGTAAACTAGCGGGAACCTACGAGCAGTACTTC. Translating it yields CASSFRKLAGTYEQYF. The chain combines TRBV5-6 with TRBJ2-7, with 10 positions matching TRBD2. Losses at the gene ends were 2 bases for V and 2 bases for J; bases not matched to a gene: 7. This CDR3 is 16 amino acids long. The V gene's germline CDR1 is SGHDT and CDR2 YYEEEE.